A selection of T cell receptor beta chains follows, all from one sample in a study of monozygotic twins with cystic fibrosis. Some clones are missing from TCRdb's copy, which holds only in-frame ones; the method was immunoSEQ multiplex PCR. The sample lists roughly 19,000 clones; 95% to 98% were seen once. The sample comprised blood. Every receptor here comes from a woman in her twenties or thirties with cystic fibrosis. Both conserved end residues are part of each CDR3. Fields, in order: clone size, V gene, D gene, J gene, CDR3 DNA, CDR3 protein. The D gene is left open where the match is weak. Expanded clones are given a class, and other clones once, few, many or no size at all.

>.|TRBV29-1|.|TRBJ2-7
TGCAGCGTTGATCAAGGGGACAACGAGCAGTACTTC
CSVDQGDNEQYF
>.|TRBV18|.|TRBJ1-2
TGTGCCAGCTCACCACAGGGAAATAACTATGGCTACACCTTC
CASSPQGNNYGYTF
>.|TRBV18|.|TRBJ1-5
TGTGCCAGCTCACCCCCAGACCAGCCCCAGCATTTT
CASSPPDQPQHF
>.|TRBV19|.|TRBJ2-7
TGTGCCAGTAGTATAGATTACGCCTCCTACGAGCAGTACTTC
CASSIDYASYEQYF
>once|TRBV5-1|.|TRBJ1-5
TGCGCCAGCAGCTTGGGTCGGGGTCAGCCCCAGCATTTT
CASSLGRGQPQHF
>.|TRBV27|.|TRBJ1-5
TGTGCCAGCAGTCAAGGACAGTATCAGCCCCAGCATTTT
CASSQGQYQPQHF
>.|TRBV7-9|.|TRBJ2-7
TGTGCCAGCAGCCCGATCCTAGGGATGGAACACGAGCAGTACTTC
CASSPILGMEHEQYF
>.|TRBV4-1|TRBD1|TRBJ1-2
TGCGCCAGCAGCCAAGCCTTAACCGGGACAGGCTATGGCTACACCTTC
CASSQALTGTGYGYTF
>.|TRBV6-6|TRBD1|TRBJ2-7
TGTGCCAGCAGTCGGACAGGGATGATTTACGAGCAGTACTTC
CASSRTGMIYEQYF
>.|TRBV7-2|.|TRBJ2-7
TGTGCCAGCAGCTCACCCTGGGGTGCGCCCCACGAGCAGTACTTC
CASSSPWGAPHEQYF
>.|TRBV5-4|TRBD2|TRBJ2-7
TGTGCCAGCAGCCTCATGACTAGCGGGGACTCCTACGAGCAGTACTTC
CASSLMTSGDSYEQYF
>.|TRBV5-1|TRBD1|TRBJ1-2
TGCGCCAGCCACGAGGGACAGCCGGGATCGGGCTCATATGGCTACACCTTC
CASHEGQPGSGSYGYTF
>.|TRBV15|TRBD1|TRBJ1-1
TGTGCCACCAGCAGAGGGGGACAGGGGAGTGGGACTGAAGCTTTCTTT
CATSRGGQGSGTEAFF
>.|TRBV5-1|TRBD1|TRBJ2-3
TGCGCCAGCAGCTTGATTGGGACAGGGGTCGGAGATACGCAGTATTTT
CASSLIGTGVGDTQYF
>.|TRBV7-9|.|TRBJ2-5
TGTGCCACCGGGGAATCTCGTCGGACCCAGTACTTC
CATGESRRTQYF
>.|TRBV5-1|.|TRBJ1-3
TGCGCCAGCAGCTTGGAGGGCCCCAAATCCGGAAACACCATATATTTT
CASSLEGPKSGNTIYF
>.|TRBV7-9|TRBD1|TRBJ1-1
TGTGCCAGCAGCGCCCGGGACAGGGTGTTTAGTAACACTGAAGCTTTCTTT
CASSARDRVFSNTEAFF
>.|TRBV4-3|TRBD2|TRBJ2-1
TGCGCCAGCAGCCAAGATACGGGGACTACCCTTTTCTTC
CASSQDTGTTLFF
>.|TRBV7-2|TRBD1|TRBJ1-2
TGTGCCAGCAGCTCCCGACAGGGCTATGGCTACACCTTC
CASSSRQGYGYTF
>.|TRBV15|.|TRBJ2-5
TGTGCCACCAGTTGGCAAGAGACCCAGTACTTC
CATSWQETQYF
>.|TRBV7-6|.|TRBJ1-5
TGTGCCAGCAGCTTAGACAGGGTCAGATATCAGCCCCAGCATTTT
CASSLDRVRYQPQHF
>.|TRBV5-6|TRBD1|TRBJ2-3
TGTGCCAGCAGCTTTGGGACAGCAGATACGCAGTATTTT
CASSFGTADTQYF
>.|TRBV5-5|TRBD1|TRBJ2-5
TGTGCCAGCAGCTTGGGGGACAGGGGCGGACTGAAAGAGACCCAGTACTTC
CASSLGDRGGLKETQYF
>.|TRBV11-3|.|TRBJ1-2
TGTGCCAGCACCCTCTCCCCCTACCGGGCAGGGAGTCGTGGCTATGGCTACACCTTC
CASTLSPYRAGSRGYGYTF
>.|TRBV5-8|.|TRBJ1-1
TGTGCCAGCAGCCGGCGGGGGTGGAACACTGAAGCTTTCTTT
CASSRRGWNTEAFF
>.|TRBV19|.|TRBJ2-2
TGTGCCAGTAGTAGGTGGACTCTGACCGGGGAGCTGTTTTTT
CASSRWTLTGELFF
>medium-sized|TRBV6-1|TRBD2|TRBJ2-7
TGTGCCAGCAGCGCTAGCGGGGAAGCCTACGAGCAGTACTTC
CASSASGEAYEQYF
>.|TRBV19|.|TRBJ1-1
TGTGCCAGTAGTTCGGGTTGGAACACTGAAGCTTTCTTT
CASSSGWNTEAFF
>.|TRBV9|.|TRBJ2-7
TGTGCCAGCAGCGCTGGGGGACCCGCGGCCCCCTACGAGCAGTACTTC
CASSAGGPAAPYEQYF
>.|TRBV11-3|.|TRBJ1-1
TGTGCCAGCAGCTTACCCGTTTACAGGGTCCGGCCGAACACTGAAGCTTTCTTT
CASSLPVYRVRPNTEAFF
>.|TRBV7-9|.|TRBJ2-3
TGTGCCAGCAGCTTAGAGGGCACAGATACGCAGTATTTT
CASSLEGTDTQYF
>.|TRBV18|.|TRBJ2-7
TGTGCCAGCTCACCAGCAGCGAACTACGAGCAGTACTTC
CASSPAANYEQYF
>.|TRBV29-1|.|TRBJ2-7
TGCAGCGCCAGGACTTCGAGCTCCTACGAGCAGTACTTC
CSARTSSSYEQYF
>.|TRBV4-2|TRBD1|TRBJ1-2
TGTGCCAGCAGCCAATGGACAGGGGGCGGCTATGGCTACACCTTC
CASSQWTGGGYGYTF
>.|TRBV6-1|.|TRBJ1-2
TGTGCCAGCAGTCCTACAGGTCTCTACTATGGCTACACCTTC
CASSPTGLYYGYTF
>.|TRBV19|.|TRBJ2-2
TGTGCCAGTAGTATCATCTACACGAACACCGGGGAGCTGTTTTTT
CASSIIYTNTGELFF
>.|TRBV29-1|TRBD1|TRBJ2-7
TGCAGCGGTATCCAGGGACAGGGAACCTACGAGCAGTACTTC
CSGIQGQGTYEQYF
>.|TRBV11-2|TRBD1|TRBJ1-2
TGTGCCAGCAGCATAACCGGGACAGTTGGCTATGGCTACACCTTC
CASSITGTVGYGYTF
>.|TRBV6-5|TRBD2|TRBJ2-3
TGTGCCAGCAGTTCTCAACTAGCGGGGGGGCAAGATACGCAGTATTTT
CASSSQLAGGQDTQYF
>.|TRBV9|.|TRBJ1-5
TGTGCCAGCAGCGCCGGCCGGGGCGGCAATCAGCCCCAGCATTTT
CASSAGRGGNQPQHF
>.|TRBV10-3|.|TRBJ1-4
TGTGCCATCAGCCCTCAGTTGGATGCAACTAATGAAAAACTGTTTTTT
CAISPQLDATNEKLFF
>.|TRBV18|.|TRBJ1-4
TGTGCCAGCTCACCATCCCGGGTTGGCTTGGATGAAAAACTGTTTTTT
CASSPSRVGLDEKLFF
>.|TRBV29-1|.|TRBJ2-4
TGCAGCGTTGAAGGCCGGCTGGCTAGGAACATTCAGTACTTC
CSVEGRLARNIQYF